The 3 T cell receptor beta chains listed next were all sequenced from one sample in a study of blood T cell repertoires in COVID-19. The table came from immunoSEQ multiplex PCR; TCRdb's copy has only in-frame clones and leaves some out. The data hold fewer than 250,000 clones, with approximately 88% observed a single time. What was sequenced was PBMCs or T cells enriched from blood (not recorded which). The receptors here all came from a woman in her twenties or thirties who had recovered from COVID-19.

This chain links TRBV11-2 with TRBJ1-3, with TRBD1 as a possible D gene (6 bases). This CDR3 contains 15 residues. The germline CDR1 and CDR2 sequences are SGHAT and FQNNGV. V was clipped by 3 bases and J by 0 bases, with 9 bases between them. CDR3 in amino acids: CASSFRGLSGNTIYF. The CDR3 bases are TGTGCCAGCAGCTTCAGGGGCCTCTCTGGAAACACCATATATTTT.

The chain couples TRBV29-1 to TRBJ2-5; maybe TRBD2 (5 bases). V was cut by 3 bases and J by 0 bases, with 8 bases left in between. CDR1 SQVTM and CDR2 ANQGSEA come from the germline V gene. The CDR3 runs to 13 residues. The CDR3 sequence: CSVDGENQETQYF. CDR3 coding DNA: TGCAGCGTTGATGGGGAGAACCAAGAGACCCAGTACTTC.

The chain recombines TRBV7-8 with TRBJ1-5, with D unresolved. From germline, CDR1 is SGHVS and CDR2 FQNEAQ. The CDR3 is 17 amino acids. Trimming removed 0 bases at V and 0 bases at J, with 12 bases between. The CDR3 coding sequence is TGTGCCAGCAGCTTAGCGGCGACACCAGCTAGCAATCAGCCCCAGCATTTT. The encoded protein is CASSLAATPASNQPQHF. The full variable domain, rest sourced from reference TRBV7-8 and TRBJ1-5, is GAGVSQSPRYKVAKRGQDVALRCDPISGHVSLFWYQQALGQGPEFLTYFQNEAQLDKSGLPSDRFFAERPEGSVSTLKIQRTQQEDSAVYLCASSLAATPASNQPQHFGDGTRLSIL.